This T cell receptor (beta chain) was found in a study of early T cells in non-severe SARS-CoV-2 infection. This clonotype was counted ten times or more. A single record per CDR3 protein comes from TCRdb applying MiXCR to the 5' RACE reads. The sample includes some 36,000 distinct CDR3 sequences, around 6.5% of them seen just once. The sequenced sample was whole blood. This clonotype was obtained from an adult who was a healthcare worker with PCR-confirmed SARS-CoV-2 infection or an uninfected control (not recorded which).

The CDR3 loop is CAWSARSGGIYEQYF. The CDR3 DNA sequence: TGTGCCTGGAGTGCCCGTTCTGGCGGGATCTACGAGCAGTACTTC. The chain carries TRBV30 and TRBJ2-7; TRBD2 might be the D (6 bases). Germline V gives CDR1 GTSNPN, CDR2 SVGIG (reference sequence). V dropped 1 base and J dropped 3 bases, with 16 bases sitting between them. The CDR3 is 15 amino acids.